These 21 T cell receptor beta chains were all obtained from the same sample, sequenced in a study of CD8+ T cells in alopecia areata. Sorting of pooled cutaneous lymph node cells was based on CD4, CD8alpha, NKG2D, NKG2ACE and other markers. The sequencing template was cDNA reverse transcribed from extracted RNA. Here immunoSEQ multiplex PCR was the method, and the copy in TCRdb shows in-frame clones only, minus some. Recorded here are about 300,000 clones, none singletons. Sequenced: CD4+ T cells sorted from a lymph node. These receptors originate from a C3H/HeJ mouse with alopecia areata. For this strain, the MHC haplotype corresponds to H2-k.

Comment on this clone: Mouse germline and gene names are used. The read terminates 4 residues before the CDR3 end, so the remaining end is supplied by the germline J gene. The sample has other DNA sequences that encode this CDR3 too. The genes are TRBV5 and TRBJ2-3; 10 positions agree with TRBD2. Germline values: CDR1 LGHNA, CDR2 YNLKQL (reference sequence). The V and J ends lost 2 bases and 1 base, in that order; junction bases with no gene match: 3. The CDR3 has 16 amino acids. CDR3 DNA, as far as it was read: TGTGCCAGCAGCCAACTGGGGGGGCGAGGTGCAGAA. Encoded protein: CASSQLGGRGAE. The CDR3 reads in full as CASSQLGGRGAETLYF.

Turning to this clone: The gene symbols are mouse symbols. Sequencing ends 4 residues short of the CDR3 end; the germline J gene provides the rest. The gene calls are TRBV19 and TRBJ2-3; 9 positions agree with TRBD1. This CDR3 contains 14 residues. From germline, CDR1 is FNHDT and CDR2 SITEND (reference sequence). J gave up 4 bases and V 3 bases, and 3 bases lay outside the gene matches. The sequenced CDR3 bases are TGTGCCAGCAGTACCGGGACAGGGTCAGAA. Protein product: CASSTGTGSE. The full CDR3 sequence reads CASSTGTGSETLYF.

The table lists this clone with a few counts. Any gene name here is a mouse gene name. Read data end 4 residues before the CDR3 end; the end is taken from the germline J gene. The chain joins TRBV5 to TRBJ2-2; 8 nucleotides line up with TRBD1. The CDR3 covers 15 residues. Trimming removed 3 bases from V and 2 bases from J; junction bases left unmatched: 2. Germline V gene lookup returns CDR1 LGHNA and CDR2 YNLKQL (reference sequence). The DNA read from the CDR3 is TGTGCCAGCAGCCAGACAGGGGTTAACACCGGG. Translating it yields CASSQTGVNTG. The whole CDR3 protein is CASSQTGVNTGQLYF.

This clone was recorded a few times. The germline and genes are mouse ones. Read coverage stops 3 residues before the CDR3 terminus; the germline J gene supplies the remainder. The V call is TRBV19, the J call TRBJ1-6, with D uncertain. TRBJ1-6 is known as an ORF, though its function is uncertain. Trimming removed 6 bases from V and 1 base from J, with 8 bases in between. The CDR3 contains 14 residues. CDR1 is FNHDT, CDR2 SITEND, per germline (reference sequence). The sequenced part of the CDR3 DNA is TGTGCCAGCACCATGGGGTCCTATAATTCGCCC. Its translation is CASTMGSYNSP. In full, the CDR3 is CASTMGSYNSPLYF.

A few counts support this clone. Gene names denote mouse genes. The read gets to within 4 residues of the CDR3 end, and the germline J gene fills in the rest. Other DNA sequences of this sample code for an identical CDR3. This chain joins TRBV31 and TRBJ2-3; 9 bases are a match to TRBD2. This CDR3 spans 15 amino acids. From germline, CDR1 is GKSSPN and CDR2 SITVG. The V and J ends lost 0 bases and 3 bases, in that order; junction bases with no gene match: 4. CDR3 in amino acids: CAWSLLGGRAETLYF. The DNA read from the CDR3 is TGTGCCTGGAGTCTTTTGGGGGGGCGGGCAGAA.

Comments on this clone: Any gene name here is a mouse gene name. The CDR3 loop is CASSLRGRTGGNYAEQFF. CDR3 bases read: TGTGCCAGCAGTTTGAGGGGGAGGACTGGGGGGAACTATGCT. The rearrangement uses TRBV14 and TRBJ2-1; TRBD2 matches at 11 bases. From the germline J gene comes the end of the CDR3, since the read stops 4 residues before it. Trimming cost V 2 bases and J 1 base; bases outside gene matches: 8. CDR3 length equals 18 residues. Per the germline V gene, CDR1 is SGHDT and CDR2 is FRDEAV.

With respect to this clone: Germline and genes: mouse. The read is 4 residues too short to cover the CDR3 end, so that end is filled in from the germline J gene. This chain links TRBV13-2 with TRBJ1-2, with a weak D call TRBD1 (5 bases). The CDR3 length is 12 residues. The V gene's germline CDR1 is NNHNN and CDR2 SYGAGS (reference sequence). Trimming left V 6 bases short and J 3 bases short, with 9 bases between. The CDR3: CASAGHYSDYTF. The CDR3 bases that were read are TGTGCCAGCGCCGGACATTACTCC.

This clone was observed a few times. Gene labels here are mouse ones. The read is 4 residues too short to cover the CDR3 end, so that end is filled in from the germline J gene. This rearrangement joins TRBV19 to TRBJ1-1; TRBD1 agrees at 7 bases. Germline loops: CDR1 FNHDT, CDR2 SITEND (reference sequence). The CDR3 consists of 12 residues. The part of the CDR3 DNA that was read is TGTGCCAGCTCACAGACAGGGACA. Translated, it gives CASSQTGT. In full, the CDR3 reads CASSQTGTEVFF.

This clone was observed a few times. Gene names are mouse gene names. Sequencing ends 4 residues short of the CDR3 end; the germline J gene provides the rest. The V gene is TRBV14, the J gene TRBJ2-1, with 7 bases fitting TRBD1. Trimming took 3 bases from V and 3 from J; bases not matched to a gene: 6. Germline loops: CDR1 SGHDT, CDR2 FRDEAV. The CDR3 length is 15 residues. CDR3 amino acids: CASSSSTGSYAEQFF. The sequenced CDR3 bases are TGTGCCAGCAGTTCCTCGACAGGGAGCTATGCT. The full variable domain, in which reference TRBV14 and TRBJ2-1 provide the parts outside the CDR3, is EAGVTQSPRYAVLQEGQAVSFWCDPISGHDTLYWYQQPRDQGPQLLVYFRDEAVIDNSQLPSDRFSAVRPKGTNSTLKIQSAKQGDTATYLCASSSSTGSYAEQFFGPGTRLTVL.

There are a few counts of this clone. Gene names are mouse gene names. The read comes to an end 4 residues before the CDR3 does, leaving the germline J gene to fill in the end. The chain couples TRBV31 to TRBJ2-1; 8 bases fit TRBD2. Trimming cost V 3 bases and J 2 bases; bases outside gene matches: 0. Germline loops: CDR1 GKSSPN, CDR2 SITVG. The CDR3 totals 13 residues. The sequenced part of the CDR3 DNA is TGTGCCTGGAGACTGGGGGACTATGCT. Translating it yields CAWRLGDYA. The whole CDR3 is CAWRLGDYAEQFF.

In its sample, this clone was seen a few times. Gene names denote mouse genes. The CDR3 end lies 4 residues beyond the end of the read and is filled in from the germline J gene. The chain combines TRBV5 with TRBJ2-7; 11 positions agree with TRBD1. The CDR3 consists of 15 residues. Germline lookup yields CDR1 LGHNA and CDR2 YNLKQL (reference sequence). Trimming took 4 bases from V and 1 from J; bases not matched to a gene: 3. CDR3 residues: CASSPRDRGSYEQYF. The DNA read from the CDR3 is TGTGCCAGCAGCCCTCGGGACAGGGGGTCCTAT.

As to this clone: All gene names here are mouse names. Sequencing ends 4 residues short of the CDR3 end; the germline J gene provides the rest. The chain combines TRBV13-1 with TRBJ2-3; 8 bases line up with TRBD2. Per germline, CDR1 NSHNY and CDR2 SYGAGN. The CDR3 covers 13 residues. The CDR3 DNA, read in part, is TGTGCCAGCAGTGAGGGGGGGCAAGAA. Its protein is CASSEGGQE. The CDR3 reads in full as CASSEGGQETLYF.

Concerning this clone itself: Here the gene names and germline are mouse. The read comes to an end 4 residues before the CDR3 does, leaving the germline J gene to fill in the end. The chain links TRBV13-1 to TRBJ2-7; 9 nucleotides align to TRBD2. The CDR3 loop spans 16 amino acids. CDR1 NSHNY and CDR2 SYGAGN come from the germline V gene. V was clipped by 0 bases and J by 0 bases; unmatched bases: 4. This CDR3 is CASSDALGGGSYEQYF. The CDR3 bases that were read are TGTGCCAGCAGTGATGCTCTGGGGGGGGGCTCCTAT.

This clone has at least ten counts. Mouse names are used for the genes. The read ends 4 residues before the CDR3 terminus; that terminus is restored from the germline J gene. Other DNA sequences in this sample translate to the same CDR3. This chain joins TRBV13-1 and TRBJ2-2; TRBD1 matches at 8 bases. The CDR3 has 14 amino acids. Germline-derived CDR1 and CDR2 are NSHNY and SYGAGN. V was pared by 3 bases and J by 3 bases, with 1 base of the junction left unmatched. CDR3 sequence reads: CASSGQGYTGQLYF. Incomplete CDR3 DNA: TGTGCCAGCAGTGGACAGGGGTACACCGGG.

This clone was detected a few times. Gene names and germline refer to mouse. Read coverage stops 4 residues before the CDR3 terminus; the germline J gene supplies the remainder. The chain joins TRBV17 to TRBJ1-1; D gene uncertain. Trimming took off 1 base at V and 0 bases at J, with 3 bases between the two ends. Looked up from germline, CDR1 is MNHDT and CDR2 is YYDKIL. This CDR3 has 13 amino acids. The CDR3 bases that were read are TGTGCTAGCAGTAGAGCTGCAAACACA. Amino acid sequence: CASSRAANT. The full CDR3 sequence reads CASSRAANTEVFF.

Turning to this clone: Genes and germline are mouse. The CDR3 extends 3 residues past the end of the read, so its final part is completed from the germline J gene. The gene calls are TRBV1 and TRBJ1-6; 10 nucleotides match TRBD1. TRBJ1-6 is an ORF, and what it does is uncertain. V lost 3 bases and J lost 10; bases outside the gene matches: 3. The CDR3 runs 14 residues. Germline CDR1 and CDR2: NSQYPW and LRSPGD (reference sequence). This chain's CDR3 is CTCSAGTGESPLYF. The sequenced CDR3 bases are TGCACCTGCAGTGCGGGGACAGGGGAATCGCCC.

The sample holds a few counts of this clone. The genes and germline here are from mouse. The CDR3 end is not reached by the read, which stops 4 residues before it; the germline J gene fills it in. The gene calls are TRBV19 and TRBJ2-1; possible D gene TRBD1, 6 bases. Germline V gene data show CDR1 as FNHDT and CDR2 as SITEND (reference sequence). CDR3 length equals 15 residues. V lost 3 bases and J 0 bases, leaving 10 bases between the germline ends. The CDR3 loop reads CASSTWTVNYAEQFF. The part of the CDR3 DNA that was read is TGTGCCAGCAGTACCTGGACAGTTAACTATGCT.

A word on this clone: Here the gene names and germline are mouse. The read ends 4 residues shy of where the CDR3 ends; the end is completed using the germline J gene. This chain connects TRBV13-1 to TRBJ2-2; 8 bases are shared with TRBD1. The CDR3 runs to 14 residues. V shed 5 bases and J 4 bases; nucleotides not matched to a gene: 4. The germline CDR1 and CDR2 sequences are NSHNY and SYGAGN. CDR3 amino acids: CASRDREGTGQLYF. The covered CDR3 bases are TGTGCCAGCAGGGACAGGGAGGGCACCGGG.

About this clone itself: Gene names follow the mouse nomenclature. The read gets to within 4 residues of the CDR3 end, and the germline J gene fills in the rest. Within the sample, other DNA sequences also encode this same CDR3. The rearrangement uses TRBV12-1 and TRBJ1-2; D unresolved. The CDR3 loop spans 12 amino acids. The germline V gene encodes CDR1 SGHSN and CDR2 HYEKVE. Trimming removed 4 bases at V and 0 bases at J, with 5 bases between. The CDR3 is CASSPSNSDYTF. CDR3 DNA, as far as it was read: TGTGCCAGCTCCCCCTCAAACTCC.

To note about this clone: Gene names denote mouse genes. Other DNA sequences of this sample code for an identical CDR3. The chain's CDR3 is CASGLTTNTEVFF. The sequenced part of the CDR3 DNA is TGTGCCAGCGGTCTTACAACAAACACA. The J gene is TRBJ1-1, the V gene TRBV13-2; D is uncertain. The sequenced fragment ends 4 residues before the CDR3 boundary, so the rest is inferred from the germline J gene. Germline loops: CDR1 NNHNN, CDR2 SYGAGS (reference sequence). The CDR3 runs to 13 residues. Trimming pared 4 bases from V and 0 bases from J, leaving 7 bases between.

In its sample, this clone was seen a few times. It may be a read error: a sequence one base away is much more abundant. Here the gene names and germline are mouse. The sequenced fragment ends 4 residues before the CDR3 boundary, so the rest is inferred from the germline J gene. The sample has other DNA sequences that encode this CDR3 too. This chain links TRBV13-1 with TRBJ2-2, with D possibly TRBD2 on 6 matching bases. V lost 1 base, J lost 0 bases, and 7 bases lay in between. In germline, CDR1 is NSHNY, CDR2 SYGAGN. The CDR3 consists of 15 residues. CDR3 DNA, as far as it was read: TGTGCCAGCAGTGATCTGGGGCCAAACACCGGG. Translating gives CASSDLGPNTG. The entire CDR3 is CASSDLGPNTGQLYF.